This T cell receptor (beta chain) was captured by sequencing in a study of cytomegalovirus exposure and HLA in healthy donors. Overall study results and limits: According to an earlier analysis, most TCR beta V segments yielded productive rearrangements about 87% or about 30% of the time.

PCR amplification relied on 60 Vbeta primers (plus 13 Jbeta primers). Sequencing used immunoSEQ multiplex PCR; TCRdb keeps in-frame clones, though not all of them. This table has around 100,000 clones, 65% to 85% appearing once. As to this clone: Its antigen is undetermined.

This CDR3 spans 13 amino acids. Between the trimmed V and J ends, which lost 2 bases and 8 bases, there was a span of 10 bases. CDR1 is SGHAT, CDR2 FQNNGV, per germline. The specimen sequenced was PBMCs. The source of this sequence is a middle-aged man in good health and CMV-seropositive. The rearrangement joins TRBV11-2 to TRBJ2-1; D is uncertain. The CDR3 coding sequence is TGTGCCAGCAGCTTACACAATCGGGATGAGCAGTTCTTC. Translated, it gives CASSLHNRDEQFF.